This is a list of T cell receptor beta chains from one sample in a study of HIV-infected patients and healthy controls. TCRdb recomputed calls from the 5' RACE reads with MiXCR, one row per CDR3 protein. The sample shows about 6,000 distinct CDR3 sequences, 10% to 13% of them seen only once. The material was blood, obtained before antiretroviral therapy. The receptors shown here come from an adult with HIV infection. Each CDR3 is given with its conserved first and last residue. A D gene is named only where the DNA matches it firmly. Size is stated for part of the rows, as once, few or many counts, or as a class when the clone is expanded.

V gene,clone size,D gene,J gene,CDR3 DNA,CDR3 protein
TRBV3-1,medium-sized,TRBD1,TRBJ1-2,TGTGCCAGCAGCCAAGATCCCACAGGGGGGTATCGTGGCTACACCTTC,CASSQDPTGGYRGYTF
TRBV20-1,many,TRBD2,TRBJ2-7,TGCAGTGCTAGAGGGCCAGCGGGGTTCGAGCAGTACTTC,CSARGPAGFEQYF
TRBV29-1,-,-,TRBJ1-2,TGCAGCGTTGGTCTGGGAGACTATGGCTACACCTTC,CSVGLGDYGYTF
TRBV20-1,few,-,TRBJ2-7,TGCAGTGCTAGAGTGGATGGTATCGGGGGGCCCTACGAGCAGTACTTC,CSARVDGIGGPYEQYF
TRBV12-3/TRBV12-4,-,-,TRBJ1-1,TGTGCCAGCAGCCCCCGAGTGAACACTGAAGCTTTCTTT,CASSPRVNTEAFF
TRBV6-5,hyperexpanded,-,TRBJ2-7,TGTGCCAGTTCCGCGGGGGCCTTCTCCTACGAGCAGTACTTC,CASSAGAFSYEQYF
TRBV5-6,large,TRBD1,TRBJ2-3,TGTGCCAGCAGCTTGGGGGGGACAGGGGGCTTCGGACTGAGCACAGATACGCAGTATTTT,CASSLGGTGGFGLSTDTQYF
TRBV29-1,-,-,TRBJ2-7,TGCAGCGTCCAGCCGGGACTAGGGGGCCAGGAGCAGTACTTC,CSVQPGLGGQEQYF
TRBV20-1,medium-sized,TRBD2,TRBJ2-1,TGCGCCCTAGAAGGTAGCGGGGGGGCTAATTACAATGAGCAGTTCTTC,CALEGSGGANYNEQFF
TRBV29-1,medium-sized,-,TRBJ1-1,TGCAGCGTTGGGGCAGGCCCAAACACTGAAGCTTTCTTT,CSVGAGPNTEAFF
TRBV20-1,medium-sized,-,TRBJ2-1,TGCAGTGCTACCAAGCGGGCGAACAATGAGCAGTTCTTC,CSATKRANNEQFF
TRBV21-1,medium-sized,-,TRBJ1-2,TGTGCCAGCAGCAAAGCCTACCGGACATCCTGCAACTATGGCTACACCTTC,CASSKAYRTSCNYGYTF
TRBV5-1,few,TRBD1,TRBJ2-7,TGCGCCAGCAGCCCCTCCGAGGGACAGGGTTACGAGCAGTACTTC,CASSPSEGQGYEQYF
TRBV12-3/TRBV12-4,many,TRBD2,TRBJ2-1,TGTGCCAGCAGCCCGACTAGCGGCACCTACAATGAGCAGTTCTTC,CASSPTSGTYNEQFF
TRBV13,-,-,TRBJ1-3,TGTGCCAGCAGGTACAGGGTAATCGGAAACACCATATATTTT,CASRYRVIGNTIYF
TRBV5-1,medium-sized,-,TRBJ1-5,TGCGCCAGCTCCCAGTCCAGCAATCAGCCCCAGCATTTT,CASSQSSNQPQHF
TRBV27,medium-sized,-,TRBJ2-5,TGTGCCAGCAGTTCCAGGGGAGAGACCCAGTACTTC,CASSSRGETQYF
TRBV20-1,few,-,TRBJ1-2,TGCAGTGCTAGAGAAAATTCTATGAACACCTATGGCTACACCTTC,CSARENSMNTYGYTF
TRBV3-1,-,-,TRBJ2-3,TGTGCCAGCAGCCAAGATCGGGAAGATTTAGTGGGCACAGATACGCAGTATTTT,CASSQDREDLVGTDTQYF
TRBV6-5,-,-,TRBJ2-2,TGTGCCAGCAGCCGGACAACGAACACCGGGGAGCTGTTTTTT,CASSRTTNTGELFF
TRBV5-1,many,-,TRBJ2-7,TGCGCCAGCAGCGTTGACAGAAACTACGAGCAGTACTTC,CASSVDRNYEQYF
TRBV11-2,medium-sized,-,TRBJ2-2,TGTGCCAGCAGCTCGACAAACTCGGTTTCCGGGGAGCTGTTTTTT,CASSSTNSVSGELFF
TRBV5-1,many,TRBD2,TRBJ2-3,TGCGCCAGCAGCTTGGGACGGGAGGGGGGGGCCGACACAGATACGCAGTATTTT,CASSLGREGGADTDTQYF
TRBV2,once,-,TRBJ2-3,TGTGCCAGCAGTGAAGGACGGGCGGGGGCCCGCACAGATACGCAGTATTTT,CASSEGRAGARTDTQYF
TRBV5-1,medium-sized,TRBD1,TRBJ1-3,TGCGCCAGCAGCCCTCCTGACAGGGTCGGAAACACCATATATTTT,CASSPPDRVGNTIYF
TRBV18,medium-sized,-,TRBJ1-3,TGTGCCAGCCAGGACGTCCTCTCTGGAAACACCATATATTTT,CASQDVLSGNTIYF
TRBV28,medium-sized,TRBD1,TRBJ2-6,TGTGCCAGCAGTCGCACAGGGGAGGGGGCCAACGTCCTGACTTTC,CASSRTGEGANVLTF
TRBV19,medium-sized,-,TRBJ2-6,TGTGCCAGTAGCCGTCTAAACTTGGGGGCCAACGTCCTGACTTTC,CASSRLNLGANVLTF
TRBV6-5,medium-sized,TRBD1,TRBJ2-5,TGTGCCAGCCACCCGGGACAGGGGGTGTTAGAGACCCAGTACTTC,CASHPGQGVLETQYF
TRBV4-2,medium-sized,-,TRBJ1-4,TGTGCCAGCAGGGTCACGCGAGGTGATGAAAAACTGTTTTTT,CASRVTRGDEKLFF
TRBV7-6,medium-sized,TRBD2,TRBJ2-3,TGTGCCAGCAGCTTAACTAGCGGGGTCGGGAAACATGATACGCAGTATTTT,CASSLTSGVGKHDTQYF